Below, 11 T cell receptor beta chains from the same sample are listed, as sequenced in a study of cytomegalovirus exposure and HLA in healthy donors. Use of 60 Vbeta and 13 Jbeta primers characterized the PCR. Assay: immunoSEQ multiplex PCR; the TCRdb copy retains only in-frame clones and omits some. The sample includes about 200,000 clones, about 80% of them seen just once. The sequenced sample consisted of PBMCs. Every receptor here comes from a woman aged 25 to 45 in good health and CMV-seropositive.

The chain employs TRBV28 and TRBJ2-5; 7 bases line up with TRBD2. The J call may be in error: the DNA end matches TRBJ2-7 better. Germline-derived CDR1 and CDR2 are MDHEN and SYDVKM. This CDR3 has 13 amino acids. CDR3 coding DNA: TGTGCCAGCACTCAATGGGGGGGGTACGAGCAGTACTTC. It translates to CASTQWGGYEQYF.

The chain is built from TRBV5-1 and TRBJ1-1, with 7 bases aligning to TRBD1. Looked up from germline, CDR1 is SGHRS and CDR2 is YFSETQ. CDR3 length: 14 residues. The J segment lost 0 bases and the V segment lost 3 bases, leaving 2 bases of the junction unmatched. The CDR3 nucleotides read TGCGCCAGCAGCTCGGGACAGATGAACACTGAAGCTTTCTTT. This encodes CASSSGQMNTEAFF.

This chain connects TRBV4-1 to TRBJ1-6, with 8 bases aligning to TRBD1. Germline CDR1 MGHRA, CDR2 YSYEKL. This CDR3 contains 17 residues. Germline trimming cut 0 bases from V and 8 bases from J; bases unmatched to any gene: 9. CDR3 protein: CASSQDGGGQGDSPLHF. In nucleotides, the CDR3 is TGCGCCAGCAGCCAAGACGGCGGAGGACAGGGAGATTCACCCCTCCACTTT.

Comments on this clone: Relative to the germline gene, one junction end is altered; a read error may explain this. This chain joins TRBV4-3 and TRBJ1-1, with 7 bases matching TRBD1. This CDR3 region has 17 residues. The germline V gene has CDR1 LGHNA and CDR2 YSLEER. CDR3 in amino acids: CASSRTASQGWNAEAFF. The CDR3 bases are TGCGCCAGCAGCCGCACGGCCTCACAGGGGTGGAACGCTGAAGCTTTCTTT.

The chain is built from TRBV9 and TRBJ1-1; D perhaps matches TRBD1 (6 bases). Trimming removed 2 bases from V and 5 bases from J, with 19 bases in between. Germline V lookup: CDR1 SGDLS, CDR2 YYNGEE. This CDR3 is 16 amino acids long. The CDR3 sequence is CASSVSRTGKWTEAFF. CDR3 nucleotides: TGTGCCAGCAGCGTTTCTCGAACAGGGAAGTGGACTGAAGCTTTCTTT.

The CDR3 coding sequence is TGTGCCAGCGAACCGCTAGGGGGCCTTTCCTACGAGCAGTACTTC. It specifies CASEPLGGLSYEQYF. This chain uses TRBV2 with TRBJ2-7, with 7 bases aligning to TRBD1. J gave up 1 base and V 8 bases, and 11 bases lay outside the gene matches. Per the germline V gene, CDR1 is SNHLY and CDR2 is FYNNEI. The CDR3 is 15 amino acids. The whole variable domain, filled in from reference TRBV2 and TRBJ2-7, reads EPEVTQTPSHQVTQMGQEVILRCVPISNHLYFYWYRQILGQKVEFLVSFYNNEISEKSEIFDDQFSVERPDGSNFTLKIRSTKLEDSAMYFCASEPLGGLSYEQYFGPGTRLTVT.

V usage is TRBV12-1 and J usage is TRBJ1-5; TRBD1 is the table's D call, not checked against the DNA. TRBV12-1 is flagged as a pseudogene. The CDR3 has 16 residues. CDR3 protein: CASSLLRGKGNQPQHF. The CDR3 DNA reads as TGTGCCAGCAGCTTACTCAGGGGGAAAGGGAATCAGCCCCAGCATTTT.

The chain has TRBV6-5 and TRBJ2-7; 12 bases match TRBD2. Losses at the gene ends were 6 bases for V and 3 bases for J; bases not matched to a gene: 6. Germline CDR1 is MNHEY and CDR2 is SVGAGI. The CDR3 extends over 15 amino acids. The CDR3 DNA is TGTGCCAGCAGCGTTGGACTAGCGGGACTCTACGAGCAGTACTTC. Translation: CASSVGLAGLYEQYF.

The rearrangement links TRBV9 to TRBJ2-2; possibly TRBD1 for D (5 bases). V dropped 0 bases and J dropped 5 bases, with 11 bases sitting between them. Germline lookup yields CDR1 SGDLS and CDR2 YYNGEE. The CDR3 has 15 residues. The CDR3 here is CASSVDDRITGELFF. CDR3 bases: TGTGCCAGCAGCGTAGATGACAGAATAACCGGGGAGCTGTTTTTT. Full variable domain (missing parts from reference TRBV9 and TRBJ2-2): DSGVTQTPKHLITATGQRVTLRCSPRSGDLSVYWYQQSLDQGLQFLIQYYNGEERAKGNILERFSAQQFPDLHSELNLSSLELGDSALYFCASSVDDRITGELFFGEGSRLTVL.

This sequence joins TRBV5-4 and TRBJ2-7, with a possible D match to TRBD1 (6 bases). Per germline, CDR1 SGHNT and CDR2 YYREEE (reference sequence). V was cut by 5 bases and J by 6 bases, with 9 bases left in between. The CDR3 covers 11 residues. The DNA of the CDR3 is TGTGCCAGCAGTACAGGGTTCGAGCAGTACTTC. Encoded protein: CASSTGFEQYF. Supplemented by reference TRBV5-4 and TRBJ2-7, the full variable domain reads ETGVTQSPTHLIKTRGQQVTLRCSSQSGHNTVSWYQQALGQGPQFIFQYYREEENGRGNFPPRFSGLQFPNYSSELNVNALELDDSALYLCASSTGFEQYFGPGTRLTVT.

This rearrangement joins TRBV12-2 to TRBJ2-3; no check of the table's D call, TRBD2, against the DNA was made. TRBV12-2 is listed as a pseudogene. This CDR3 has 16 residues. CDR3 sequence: CASRPSSGGSTDTQYF. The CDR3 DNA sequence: TGTGCAAGTCGCCCCTCTAGCGGGGGTTCCACAGATACGCAGTATTTT.